Presented here are 14 T cell receptor beta chains from one specimen sequenced in a study of T cell responses to AZD1222 COVID-19 vaccine. Clones were sequenced by immunoSEQ multiplex PCR, and TCRdb holds only the in-frame ones, with some missing. The data contain around 130,000 clones, just over 85% of them seen just once; the ten biggest clones take up roughly 3%. Sequenced material: peripheral blood, taken on day 0 of AZD1222 vaccination. These receptors all come from an adult in good health.

The chain combines TRBV9 with TRBJ1-1; D not resolved. The CDR3 covers 14 residues. CDR1 is SGDLS and CDR2 is YYNGEE in the germline V gene. V was shortened by 0 bases and J by 6 bases, with 12 bases between the two germline ends. The CDR3 region is CASSVGGIAAEAFF. The CDR3 bases are TGTGCCAGCAGCGTAGGAGGGATAGCGGCTGAAGCTTTCTTT.

V is TRBV11-2 and J is TRBJ2-1; TRBD1 agrees at 8 bases. The CDR3 spans 15 residues. V shed 2 bases, J shed 1 base, and the junction held 1 base outside the gene matches. CDR1 and CDR2 (germline): SGHAT, FQNNGV. The CDR3 sequence is CASSLQGASYNEQFF. CDR3 in DNA: TGTGCCAGCAGCTTACAGGGGGCGTCCTACAATGAGCAGTTCTTC.

The chain has TRBV30 and TRBJ1-2; TRBD1 agrees at 10 bases. This CDR3 is 13 amino acids long. Per the germline V gene, CDR1 is GTSNPN and CDR2 is SVGIG (reference sequence). The V and J ends lost 2 bases and 4 bases, in that order; junction bases with no gene match: 1. The CDR3 nucleotides read TGTGCCTGGAGTAGGGACAGGGGCTATGGCTACACCTTC. This encodes CAWSRDRGYGYTF. Filled out from reference TRBV30 and TRBJ1-2, the complete variable domain reads SQTIHQWPATLVQPVGSPLSLECTVEGTSNPNLYWYRQAAGRGLQLLFYSVGIGQISSEVPQNLSASRPQDRQFILSSKKLLLSDSGFYLCAWSRDRGYGYTFGSGTRLTVV.

The rearrangement uses TRBV9 and TRBJ2-7; D call uncertain. Germline values: CDR1 SGDLS, CDR2 YYNGEE. This CDR3 comprises 13 residues. V shed 0 bases and J shed 6 bases, with 10 bases lying between them. CDR3 sequence: CASSVVVDAEQYF. CDR3 bases: TGTGCCAGCAGCGTAGTAGTAGATGCCGAGCAGTACTTC.

V usage is TRBV6-4 and J usage is TRBJ2-3; D is unresolved. Germline-derived CDR1 and CDR2 are MRHNA and SNTAGT. The CDR3 has 13 residues. Trimming left V 5 bases short and J 2 bases short, with 8 bases between. The CDR3 is CASSQQFTDTQYF. The CDR3, as DNA: TGTGCCAGCAGTCAGCAGTTCACAGATACGCAGTATTTT.

The chain links TRBV11-3 to TRBJ2-2, with a weak D call TRBD2 (6 bases). The CDR3 runs 15 residues. The V gene lost 3 bases and the J gene lost 0 bases, with 8 bases spanning the gap. The germline CDR1 and CDR2 sequences are SGHNT and YENEEA. The CDR3 nucleotides are TGTGCCAGCAGCTTTAGCGGCTCGAACACCGGGGAGCTGTTTTTT. Encoded protein: CASSFSGSNTGELFF.

The rearrangement links TRBV14 to TRBJ2-7, with a tentative D call TRBD1 (5 bases). The ends were cut back, 4 bases at V and 2 bases at J, with 18 bases in the middle. The V gene's germline CDR1 is SGHDN and CDR2 FVKESK. This CDR3 spans 16 amino acids. For the CDR3, the DNA is TGTGCCAGCAGCCCTCGGCCAGGGATGACCCCCTACGAGCAGTACTTC. It codes for CASSPRPGMTPYEQYF.

This chain links TRBV6-1 with TRBJ2-7; a weak D match, TRBD2 (5 bases). The CDR3 contains 15 residues. V gave up 8 bases and J gave up 4 bases, with 21 bases separating them. CDR1 MNHNS and CDR2 SASEGT come from the germline V gene. The CDR3 protein is CASGYSVPNAYEQYF. The CDR3 DNA is TGTGCCAGCGGATATAGCGTCCCGAACGCTTACGAGCAGTACTTC.

V is TRBV4-3 and J is TRBJ1-1; no clear D gene. Per germline, CDR1 LGHNA and CDR2 YSLEER. CDR3 size: 14 residues. With 0 bases removed from V and 0 bases from J, the gap between germline ends came to 5 bases. Here the CDR3 reads CASSQEVMNTEAFF. For the CDR3, the DNA is TGCGCCAGCAGCCAAGAGGTAATGAACACTGAAGCTTTCTTT.

The chain has TRBV6-5 and TRBJ1-5, with D unclear. The CDR3 spans 14 residues. Germline V gives CDR1 MNHEY, CDR2 SVGAGI. V gave up 2 bases and J gave up 7 bases, with 12 bases separating them. CDR3 residues: CASSYRERGQPQHF. Here the CDR3 DNA reads TGTGCCAGCAGTTACAGGGAGCGAGGGCAGCCCCAGCATTTT.

The chain carries TRBV3-1 (or the pseudogene TRBV3-2) and TRBJ2-5, with 7 nucleotides matching TRBD1. Germline CDR1 is LGHDT and CDR2 is YNNKEL (reference sequence). The CDR3 runs 13 residues. With 4 bases clipped from V and 4 bases from J, the junction kept 3 bases outside the gene matches. The CDR3, as DNA: TGTGCCAGCAGCCGACAGGGCTCAGAGACCCAGTACTTC. The encoded protein is CASSRQGSETQYF.

The V and J genes are TRBV30 and TRBJ1-2; the match to TRBD1 covers 10 bases. After removal of 8 bases from V and 6 bases from J, the junction contained 9 bases not matched to a gene. The germline gives CDR1 GTSNPN, CDR2 SVGIG (reference sequence). The CDR3 contains 13 residues. The CDR3 sequence is CAGKTGGEDGYTF. The CDR3 DNA is TGTGCCGGAAAGACAGGGGGCGAAGATGGCTACACCTTC.

This clone was observed a handful of times. The V and J genes are TRBV4-1 and TRBJ2-1, with TRBD2 matching 9 bases. CDR3 length: 17 amino acids. Trimming cost V 1 base and J 8 bases; bases outside gene matches: 12. CDR1 and CDR2 from the germline V gene are MGHRA and YSYEKL. The CDR3 protein is CASSQGDPAGGRDEQFF. In DNA form, the CDR3 reads TGCGCCAGCAGCCAAGGTGATCCAGCGGGAGGTAGGGATGAGCAGTTCTTC.

The rearrangement links TRBV28 to TRBJ1-2, with 8 bases aligning to TRBD1. Unmatched junction bases numbered 17, after V lost 7 bases and J lost 4 bases. Per germline, CDR1 MDHEN and CDR2 SYDVKM. The CDR3 runs 17 residues. This CDR3 reads CASTLPGTGPRIYGYTF. Here the CDR3 DNA reads TGTGCCAGCACCTTACCCGGGACAGGACCAAGAATCTATGGCTACACCTTC.